This is a list of T cell receptor beta chains from one sample in a study of shared clonotypes between healthy human individuals. The repertoire was sequenced with immunoSEQ multiplex PCR; TCRdb's copy has only in-frame clones and lacks some. The repertoire holds 500,000 to 550,000 clones, with approximately 94% as singletons. The sequencing input was naive CD4+ T cells sorted from blood. These receptors came from a woman aged 25 to 45 in good health. Each CDR3 is given with its conserved first and last residue. D genes are given only for firm matches. A row's size may be missing; if present it is once, few, many or a size class.

V gene: TRBV28
clone size: NA
J gene: TRBJ2-5
D gene: NA
CDR3 protein: CASGSTLEQYF
CDR3 DNA: TGTGCCAGCGGCTCGACGCTGGAGCAGTACTTC

V gene: TRBV2
clone size: NA
J gene: TRBJ2-7
D gene: TRBD2
CDR3 protein: CASSLREGGGSYEQYF
CDR3 DNA: TGTGCCAGCAGCCTCCGGGAGGGAGGTGGATCCTACGAGCAGTACTTC

V gene: TRBV28
clone size: NA
J gene: TRBJ2-7
D gene: NA
CDR3 protein: CASTSLYEQYF
CDR3 DNA: TGTGCCAGCACTAGCCTCTACGAGCAGTACTTC

V gene: TRBV14
clone size: once
J gene: TRBJ1-1
D gene: NA
CDR3 protein: CASSEAGWDTEAFF
CDR3 DNA: TGTGCCAGCAGTGAAGCGGGTTGGGACACTGAAGCTTTCTTT

V gene: TRBV7-9
clone size: NA
J gene: TRBJ2-2
D gene: TRBD2
CDR3 protein: CASSLFSGRARSSGELFF
CDR3 DNA: TGTGCCAGCAGCTTATTTAGCGGGAGGGCCCGATCGTCCGGGGAGCTGTTTTTT

V gene: TRBV25-1
clone size: NA
J gene: TRBJ1-4
D gene: TRBD1
CDR3 protein: CASSARQGFREKLFF
CDR3 DNA: TGTGCCAGCAGTGCTCGACAGGGCTTTCGGGAAAAACTGTTTTTT

V gene: TRBV6-5
clone size: NA
J gene: TRBJ1-1
D gene: NA
CDR3 protein: CATRRGTEAFF
CDR3 DNA: TGTGCCACCCGACGAGGCACTGAAGCTTTCTTT

V gene: TRBV13
clone size: NA
J gene: TRBJ1-1
D gene: NA
CDR3 protein: CASNPYGVGTEAFF
CDR3 DNA: TGTGCCAGCAACCCATATGGTGTTGGCACTGAAGCTTTCTTT

V gene: TRBV28
clone size: NA
J gene: TRBJ2-7
D gene: NA
CDR3 protein: CASSFGRGTSYEQYF
CDR3 DNA: TGTGCCAGCAGTTTTGGGAGGGGGACCTCCTACGAGCAGTACTTC

V gene: TRBV28
clone size: once
J gene: TRBJ2-1
D gene: NA
CDR3 protein: CASSLLQAEQFF
CDR3 DNA: TGTGCCAGCAGCCTACTACAGGCTGAGCAGTTCTTC

V gene: TRBV7-9
clone size: NA
J gene: TRBJ2-2
D gene: TRBD1
CDR3 protein: CASSLTQGSPNTGELFF
CDR3 DNA: TGTGCCAGCAGCTTAACACAGGGGTCTCCGAACACCGGGGAGCTGTTTTTT

V gene: TRBV18
clone size: NA
J gene: TRBJ1-1
D gene: TRBD1
CDR3 protein: CASSPGGQGNTEAFF
CDR3 DNA: TGTGCCAGCTCACCGGGGGGACAGGGGAACACTGAAGCTTTCTTT

V gene: TRBV5-4
clone size: NA
J gene: TRBJ1-5
D gene: NA
CDR3 protein: CASSLGGVGRNQPQHF
CDR3 DNA: TGTGCCAGCAGCTTGGGCGGGGTAGGGAGGAATCAGCCCCAGCATTTT

V gene: TRBV7-9
clone size: NA
J gene: TRBJ1-1
D gene: NA
CDR3 protein: CASSRHYETEAFF
CDR3 DNA: TGTGCCAGCAGTCGACATTACGAGACTGAAGCTTTCTTT

V gene: TRBV18
clone size: NA
J gene: TRBJ2-7
D gene: NA
CDR3 protein: CASSPPNGQSSYEQYF
CDR3 DNA: TGTGCCAGCTCACCACCGAATGGCCAGTCGTCCTACGAGCAGTACTTC

V gene: TRBV27
clone size: NA
J gene: TRBJ1-5
D gene: TRBD1
CDR3 protein: CASRPGTGGSNQPQHF
CDR3 DNA: TGTGCCAGCAGACCCGGGACAGGGGGTAGCAATCAGCCCCAGCATTTT

V gene: TRBV19
clone size: NA
J gene: TRBJ1-5
D gene: NA
CDR3 protein: CASSVQGNQPQHF
CDR3 DNA: TGTGCCAGTAGTGTACAGGGAAATCAGCCCCAGCATTTT

V gene: TRBV19
clone size: NA
J gene: TRBJ2-7
D gene: TRBD1
CDR3 protein: CASSMGPVTGALDEQYF
CDR3 DNA: TGTGCCAGTAGTATGGGGCCGGTGACAGGGGCTTTGGACGAGCAGTACTTC

V gene: TRBV9
clone size: NA
J gene: TRBJ2-1
D gene: NA
CDR3 protein: CASSVAGNNEQFF
CDR3 DNA: TGTGCCAGCAGCGTAGCCGGAAATAATGAGCAGTTCTTC

V gene: TRBV19
clone size: NA
J gene: TRBJ1-2
D gene: NA
CDR3 protein: CASSRMTAGYTF
CDR3 DNA: TGTGCCAGTAGTAGGATGACAGCTGGCTACACCTTC

V gene: TRBV7-9
clone size: once
J gene: TRBJ1-1
D gene: TRBD1
CDR3 protein: CASSPLGGQAPVAEAFF
CDR3 DNA: TGTGCCAGCAGCCCTTTGGGAGGACAGGCACCGGTCGCTGAAGCTTTCTTT

V gene: TRBV5-1
clone size: NA
J gene: TRBJ1-1
D gene: NA
CDR3 protein: CASSLARGRNTEAFF
CDR3 DNA: TGCGCCAGCAGCTTGGCCCGTGGCAGGAACACTGAAGCTTTCTTT

V gene: TRBV6-6
clone size: NA
J gene: TRBJ1-1
D gene: NA
CDR3 protein: CASSYRRDPTEAFF
CDR3 DNA: TGTGCCAGCAGTTACAGGCGGGACCCCACTGAAGCTTTCTTT

V gene: TRBV5-5
clone size: NA
J gene: TRBJ2-7
D gene: NA
CDR3 protein: CASSPGTPPYEQYF
CDR3 DNA: TGTGCCAGCAGCCCGGGGACACCTCCCTACGAGCAGTACTTC

V gene: TRBV25-1
clone size: NA
J gene: TRBJ2-7
D gene: NA
CDR3 protein: CASSEGRPYSYEQYF
CDR3 DNA: TGTGCCAGCAGTGAGGGGCGACCCTACTCCTACGAGCAGTACTTC

V gene: TRBV19
clone size: NA
J gene: TRBJ2-3
D gene: NA
CDR3 protein: CASMSLVTDTQYF
CDR3 DNA: TGTGCCAGTATGAGTCTGGTCACAGATACGCAGTATTTT

V gene: TRBV30
clone size: NA
J gene: TRBJ2-7
D gene: TRBD2
CDR3 protein: CAWSQLAGPYEQYF
CDR3 DNA: TGTGCCTGGAGTCAACTAGCGGGGCCCTACGAGCAGTACTTC

V gene: TRBV2
clone size: NA
J gene: TRBJ2-3
D gene: NA
CDR3 protein: CASTNRERTDTQYF
CDR3 DNA: TGTGCCAGCACGAACAGGGAGCGAACAGATACGCAGTATTTT

V gene: TRBV5-1
clone size: NA
J gene: TRBJ2-3
D gene: TRBD2
CDR3 protein: CASSLSSGRAKDTQYF
CDR3 DNA: TGCGCCAGCAGCTTGAGTAGCGGGAGGGCCAAAGATACGCAGTATTTT

V gene: TRBV28
clone size: NA
J gene: TRBJ2-2
D gene: NA
CDR3 protein: CASSSSGGETGELFF
CDR3 DNA: TGTGCCAGCAGCTCATCTGGGGGCGAAACCGGGGAGCTGTTTTTT

V gene: TRBV7-7
clone size: few
J gene: TRBJ1-5
D gene: NA
CDR3 protein: CASSASYPGSLNQPQHF
CDR3 DNA: TGTGCCAGCAGCGCCAGCTACCCTGGCAGCCTGAATCAGCCCCAGCATTTT

V gene: TRBV11-2
clone size: NA
J gene: TRBJ2-1
D gene: TRBD2
CDR3 protein: CASSSLAGEYNEQFF
CDR3 DNA: TGTGCCAGCAGCTCGTTAGCGGGAGAGTACAATGAGCAGTTCTTC

V gene: TRBV5-3
clone size: NA
J gene: TRBJ2-5
D gene: TRBD2
CDR3 protein: CARTGAGGGAETQYF
CDR3 DNA: TGTGCCAGAACCGGAGCGGGAGGGGGGGCCGAGACCCAGTACTTC

V gene: TRBV2
clone size: NA
J gene: TRBJ2-7
D gene: NA
CDR3 protein: CASSETSFIDEQYF
CDR3 DNA: TGTGCCAGCAGTGAAACTAGCTTCATCGACGAGCAGTACTTC

V gene: TRBV4-1
clone size: NA
J gene: TRBJ2-7
D gene: TRBD2
CDR3 protein: CASSLWGGPDEQYF
CDR3 DNA: TGCGCCAGCAGCCTCTGGGGGGGTCCGGACGAGCAGTACTTC

V gene: TRBV6-5
clone size: NA
J gene: TRBJ2-7
D gene: TRBD2
CDR3 protein: CAGTPREGSYEQYF
CDR3 DNA: TGTGCCGGTACTCCGCGGGAGGGCTCCTACGAGCAGTACTTC

V gene: TRBV2
clone size: once
J gene: TRBJ2-7
D gene: NA
CDR3 protein: CASTGTSVSYEQYF
CDR3 DNA: TGTGCCAGCACCGGGACCAGCGTGTCCTACGAGCAGTACTTC

V gene: TRBV27
clone size: NA
J gene: TRBJ1-2
D gene: NA
CDR3 protein: CASSLQGVYGYTF
CDR3 DNA: TGTGCCAGCAGTTTACAGGGTGTGTATGGCTACACCTTC

V gene: TRBV19
clone size: NA
J gene: TRBJ1-2
D gene: NA
CDR3 protein: CASSITAGAQGGYTF
CDR3 DNA: TGTGCCAGTAGTATAACAGCAGGGGCTCAGGGAGGCTACACCTTC

V gene: TRBV28
clone size: NA
J gene: TRBJ2-7
D gene: TRBD1
CDR3 protein: CASSSPGTDPYEQYF
CDR3 DNA: TGTGCCAGCAGTTCGCCCGGGACAGACCCCTACGAGCAGTACTTC

V gene: TRBV11-2
clone size: NA
J gene: TRBJ1-2
D gene: TRBD1
CDR3 protein: CASSLTGQGSYGYTF
CDR3 DNA: TGTGCCAGCAGCTTAACGGGACAGGGTAGTTATGGCTACACCTTC

V gene: TRBV5-1
clone size: NA
J gene: TRBJ2-2
D gene: TRBD1
CDR3 protein: CASSLPLQGAKAGELFF
CDR3 DNA: TGCGCCAGCAGCTTGCCCCTACAGGGGGCGAAGGCCGGGGAGCTGTTTTTT

V gene: TRBV30
clone size: NA
J gene: TRBJ2-7
D gene: NA
CDR3 protein: CAWNLGGVDEQYF
CDR3 DNA: TGTGCCTGGAATTTAGGGGGGGTTGACGAGCAGTACTTC

V gene: TRBV5-1
clone size: NA
J gene: TRBJ2-1
D gene: NA
CDR3 protein: CASSLRGSSYNEQFF
CDR3 DNA: TGCGCCAGCAGCTTGCGGGGGAGCTCCTACAATGAGCAGTTCTTC

V gene: TRBV28
clone size: once
J gene: TRBJ2-7
D gene: NA
CDR3 protein: CASSNRPDISYEQYF
CDR3 DNA: TGTGCCAGCAGTAACAGGCCAGACATCTCCTACGAGCAGTACTTC

V gene: TRBV28
clone size: NA
J gene: TRBJ1-1
D gene: TRBD1
CDR3 protein: CASSYGQGLTTEAFF
CDR3 DNA: TGTGCCAGCAGTTATGGACAGGGCTTAACTACTGAAGCTTTCTTT

V gene: TRBV5-4
clone size: NA
J gene: TRBJ2-3
D gene: TRBD2
CDR3 protein: CASSGGTSGGSDTQYF
CDR3 DNA: TGTGCCAGCAGCGGCGGGACTAGCGGGGGGTCAGATACGCAGTATTTT

V gene: TRBV27
clone size: NA
J gene: TRBJ1-2
D gene: TRBD1
CDR3 protein: CASRVGQGSDGGYTF
CDR3 DNA: TGTGCCAGCAGAGTAGGACAGGGAAGCGATGGCGGCTACACCTTC

V gene: TRBV18
clone size: NA
J gene: TRBJ1-5
D gene: NA
CDR3 protein: CASSPRDQPQHF
CDR3 DNA: TGTGCCAGCTCCCCCCGGGATCAGCCCCAGCATTTT

V gene: TRBV28
clone size: NA
J gene: TRBJ2-3
D gene: NA
CDR3 protein: CASSRDISDTQYF
CDR3 DNA: TGTGCCAGCAGTAGGGACATTTCCGATACGCAGTATTTT

V gene: TRBV28
clone size: NA
J gene: TRBJ2-6
D gene: NA
CDR3 protein: CASTRQTLSGANVLTF
CDR3 DNA: TGTGCCAGCACTAGGCAGACCCTCTCTGGGGCCAACGTCCTGACTTTC